Given below is one T cell receptor beta chain in context. This clone appeared once. Its binding antigen is unknown. No clone much larger than this one lies a single base away; base qualities are absent. Based on the germline V gene (reference sequence), the CDR1 and CDR2 sequences are SEHNR and FQNEAQ. Spanning cysteine to phenylalanine, the CDR3 consists of 14 amino acids. The sequence is cut down to CDR3 DNA, 42 bases in frame from base 1. V loses 1 base of germline sequence and J loses 5 bases, and the interval between the two ends is 11 bases. The entry originates in a study of cytomegalovirus exposure and HLA in healthy donors (dated by TCRdb to about 2017). Regarding the study in general: According to an earlier analysis of a few hundred of the donors, about 190 million T cells yielded 90 million to 130 million unique TCR beta sequences and about 300 Gb of sequence data. An early release covering approximately 600 HLA-typed donors comprised about 310 gigabases of sequencing data and tens of millions of unique TCR sequences. Among the roughly 390 genotyped donors, under 90% belonged to the genetic ancestry cluster associated with self-reported Caucasian donors. The study was designed to test whether signatures of past pathogen exposure could be identified by cataloging public T cell receptors. The study profiled the T cell repertoires of under 850 subjects by immunosequencing and related them to cytomegalovirus serostatus. Along with the approximately 620-subject first cohort, a separate validation cohort of more than 90 different subjects was used. The study combined high-throughput TCR immunosequencing, statistical association of individual TCRs with disease status, and machine learning to predict cytomegalovirus infection status. A later analysis re-examined previously published TCR beta repertoires from 610 or so donors and added high-resolution HLA genotyping to investigate patterns of TCR occurrence. Rather than using new phenotypic data, the later analysis identified candidate immune exposures from TCR beta sequences and from how often those sequences occurred across donors. In an earlier analysis of 550 to 700 of the donors, high-throughput TCR beta sequencing was used to judge whether each TCR beta V gene segment behaved as functional or pseudogenic. Alongside the repertoire data, information on donor age, sex, ethnicity and CMV serostatus was compiled. A later genetic analysis took genome-wide SNP genotypes for about 60% of the roughly 670 donors and used that subset as a discovery cohort. All discovery cohort repertoires had been generated using a single sequencing platform. Both class I and class II loci were covered by HLA typing, at four-digit resolution. Typing coverage varied by locus: roughly 620-630 donors for A, B, C, DRB1 and DQB1; approximately 500 for DQA1; over 600 for DPA1; under 490 for DPB1. About five DR-DQ haplotypes were treated as single units for association and clustering because of strong linkage in the cohort. Among 300 to 450 genotyped donors of the cohort, an average of around 240,000 unique TCR beta nucleotide sequences were sequenced per donor, roughly 20% of them non-productive.

Library preparation used the immunoSEQ multiplex PCR assay. For the multiplex PCR, a mixture combining 60 forward primers for TCR Vbeta segments and 13 reverse primers for TCR Jbeta segments was used. The CDR3 region of rearranged TCR beta genes was amplified from genomic DNA with a multiplex PCR assay. The Illumina HiSeq System was used to sequence the amplified TCR beta libraries as 87-base-pair reads. As for the authors' bioinformatics: Across the 670 or so repertoires, a later analysis counted 78 million or so unique TCR beta chains, 8.5 million to 12 million of which were shared by at least two donors. To remove PCR and sequencing errors, raw reads were error-corrected and collapsed into unique sequences using a nearest-neighbor algorithm that merged closely related sequences. V, D and J gene segments were assigned by aligning CDR3 sequences to IMGT reference sequences. Each retained sequence needed at least a six-nucleotide match to both a V gene segment and a J gene segment. A rearrangement counted as productive if the CDR3 had no stop codons and remained in frame with V and J, and every other rearrangement counted as non-productive. CDR3 was defined according to IMGT convention as the region running from the second conserved V-encoded cysteine to the conserved J-encoded phenylalanine. In an earlier analysis of more than 550 of the donors, sequences lacking an unambiguous match to a single V gene segment were excluded. An earlier analysis of several hundred of the donors classified V segments as functional when productive rearrangements were above 56.7% and as segregating when the standard deviation between donors was above 5%. A statistical classification framework was built for diagnosing cytomegalovirus status from the catalog of TCR beta chain sequences. A later analysis assigned V and J genes by comparing TCR nucleotide sequences with IMGT/GENE-DB human TR gene sequences. In a later analysis, CDR3 sequences and most-parsimonious VDJ recombination scenarios were assigned using the TCRdist pipeline. In a later analysis, every TCR beta chain was defined by the combination of its CDR3 amino acid sequence and its V-gene family, and reads without a unique V-gene family were dropped. In a later analysis, fewer than 600 highly shared, low-generation-probability nucleotide sequences were removed to address suspected cross-contamination and a sequencing artifact. A later analysis calculated a clonal expansion index for each public chain from normalized within-repertoire ranks of inferred template counts. Generation probabilities in a later analysis came from a VDJ recombination model fitted to out-of-frame rearrangements, and those results were checked against IGoR. In a later analysis, TCR-TCR, TCR-HLA and TCR-CMV co-occurrence was scored with hypergeometric tests, and a repertoire-size bias correction was applied to TCR pairs. A later analysis estimated false discovery rates by permuting HLA or CMV assignments 20 times. In a later analysis, co-occurring TCRs were grouped with DBSCAN, and TCRdist sequence similarity was added when clustering was performed within HLA-allele-positive subsets. Repertoires with fewer than 30,000 or more than 120,000 public chains were left out of co-occurrence clustering, as were five repertoires with anomalous nucleotide sharing. TCRdb's version of the immuneACCESS table is confined to in-frame rearrangements and falls short of the full clone set. An unresolved V gene accounts for under half of the shortfall where checked; the remainder is of unknown origin. V and J calls and clone size are as listed in that table; D and trimming were resolved from the DNA. The sample data list roughly 43,000 clones, and around 64% of these were observed just once. The ten largest clones take up about 8.7% of the sample.

The cohort comprised more than 550 healthy bone marrow donors. At the time of sampling, every cohort member was nominally healthy, though immune exposures that went unrecorded were likely present. Of the approximately 700 cohort members, 250 to 300 had positive CMV serostatus and fewer than 450 had negative CMV serostatus, and CMV serostatus was not recorded for the donor. A peripheral blood sample was collected from each donor, and TCR beta sequencing was performed on peripheral blood mononuclear cells. Genomic DNA was extracted from the blood cell samples with the Qiagen DNeasy Blood Extraction Kit. Beyond this particular receptor, the publication reports: This cohort had only TCR beta chains sequenced, and the lack of alpha or paired-chain data limited which features could be detected. A later analysis found that most CMV-associated TCR beta chains appeared HLA-restricted, with HLA associations seemingly driven largely by CMV exposure. A later analysis found that TCR association rates varied across HLA loci, with DRB1 alleles showing the most associated TCRs and HLA-C alleles the fewest. Compared with the roughly 600-donor mean, donors in an Asian-associated ancestry cluster had fewer N-insertions in productive TCRs, according to a later genetic analysis. Broadly in line with IMGT annotations, most TCR beta V segments showed up in productive rearrangements about 87% or about 30% of the time in an earlier analysis of around 550 of the donors. CMV serostatus was the only immune exposure information available for the cohort. In vitro tests confirmed that three of the cytomegalovirus-associated TCR beta chains recognize cytomegalovirus antigens. The sequencing pipeline was judged likely to have produced a cluster of highly shared sequence variants as a technical artifact. An association between a missense DCLRE1C variant and V-gene and J-gene trimming of TCR beta chains was found in a later genetic analysis and replicated in an independent cohort. The study gave a list of some 150 TCR beta chains associated with cytomegalovirus. A later analysis associated approximately 17,000 TCR beta sequences with specific HLA alleles at a false discovery rate of 0.05. Most TCR sequences were observed very rarely across donors, whereas some public TCRs were present in many individuals. Because counts were too low, seventeen rarely observed V segments, including chromosome 9 orphons, were left out of the earlier analysis of 587 of the donors. The authors suggested that the approach could potentially be generalized to other disease states and immunological phenotypes. A later analysis reported that several top co-occurrence clusters appeared linked to parvovirus B19, influenza, CMV and Epstein-Barr virus. Compared with equally common non-associated chains, HLA-associated TCR beta chains in a later analysis were more clonally expanded and had lower generation probabilities. Linkage disequilibrium might explain the correlated functional status among segregating V segments, but an unknown experimental factor could not be excluded. Sequencing depth was assumed to be roughly uniform across donors in the presence/absence analyses, though that assumption may not hold. The classifier was reported to diagnose cytomegalovirus status with high specificity and sensitivity in both the original and validation cohorts. When HLA alleles, especially DR and DQ, strongly co-occurred, TCR associations were difficult to assign to individual alleles. A further reported finding was that TCR beta sequences accurately predicted the HLA-A and HLA-B alleles for most subjects in the first cohort. Because HLA typing was missing for some donors at each locus, association tests included only the typed subset. Some IMGT-functional V segments, including TRBV6-2 and TRBV6-3, could not be told apart with the 87-base-pair reads, so those segments were excluded.

The chain employs TRBV7-9 and TRBJ1-1; the D gene assignment is ambiguous. The TCR sequence derives from a human donor in good health. Sequenced: PBMCs. CDR3 sequence: CASSLGARPTEAFF. The nucleotide sequence reads as follows: TGTGCCAGCAGCTTAGGGGCTCGGCCTACTGAAGCTTTCTTT. With the portions outside the CDR3 filled from the reference TRBV7-9 and TRBJ1-1 genes, the complete variable region becomes DTGVSQNPRHKITKRGQNVTFRCDPISEHNRLYWYRQTLGQGPEFLTYFQNEAQLEKSRLLSDRFSAERPKGSFSTLEIQRTEQGDSAMYLCASSLGARPTEAFFGQGTRLTVV.